This entry lists 26 T cell receptor beta chains sequenced from one sample in a study of Ad26.COV2.S vaccination and SARS-CoV-2 variants. Profiled with immunoSEQ multiplex PCR; TCRdb holds only in-frame clones, not every one. The sample shows hundreds of thousands of clones, roughly 91% of them seen only once. Treatment defined: roughly 20 received Ad26.COV2.S at low or high dose, single or two shots; five or six received placebo; per-sample allocation not given. Sampling was done on day 63 after the first vaccine or placebo injection. The starting material was peripheral blood, obtained in a trial of Ad26.COV2.S vaccine versus placebo. The receptors shown here come from a person aged 18-65 years who received the Ad26.COV2.S COVID-19 vaccine or a placebo.

The J gene is TRBJ1-1, the V gene TRBV14, with unresolved D. The germline V gene has CDR1 SGHDN and CDR2 FVKESK. The V end was cut by 3 bases, the J end by 7 bases, with 6 bases between. The CDR3 spans 11 residues. The CDR3 protein is CASSHHSEAFF. The CDR3 bases are TGTGCCAGCAGCCACCACAGTGAAGCTTTCTTT. The full variable domain, rest sourced from reference TRBV14 and TRBJ1-1, is EAGVTQFPSHSVIEKGQTVTLRCDPISGHDNLYWYRRVMGKEIKFLLHFVKESKQDESGMPNNRFLAERTGGTYSTLKVQPAELEDSGVYFCASSHHSEAFFGQGTRLTVV.

The V and J genes are TRBV5-6 and TRBJ1-5; D is unclear. Trimming removed 1 base at V and 3 bases at J, with 5 bases between. The CDR3 is made up of 13 amino acids. Germline V gene data show CDR1 as SGHDT and CDR2 as YYEEEE. The CDR3: CASSLRHNQPQHF. CDR3 coding DNA: TGTGCCAGCAGCTTGAGACACAATCAGCCCCAGCATTTT.

V gene TRBV19 combines with J gene TRBJ1-1; the D is unclear. The CDR3 totals 13 residues. CDR1 and CDR2 from the germline V gene are LNHDA and SQIVND (reference sequence). Trimming pared 2 bases from V and 1 base from J, leaving 5 bases between. CDR3 loop: CASSIRENTEAFF. In nucleotides, the CDR3 is TGTGCCAGTAGTATACGGGAGAACACTGAAGCTTTCTTT.

V and J are TRBV7-6 and TRBJ1-5; D is perhaps TRBD1 (5 bases). Germline CDR1 SGHVS, CDR2 FNYEAQ. CDR3 size: 14 residues. The V end was cut by 2 bases, the J end by 2 bases, with 7 bases between. The CDR3 sequence is CASSLTRGNQPQHF. CDR3 nucleotide sequence: TGTGCCAGCAGCTTAACCAGGGGCAATCAGCCCCAGCATTTT.

This clone appeared a few times. The V and J genes are TRBV18 and TRBJ1-3; D might be TRBD1 (5 bases). CDR1 is KGHSH and CDR2 is LQKENI in the germline V gene. This CDR3 is built from 17 residues. The V gene lost 2 bases and the J gene lost 0 bases, with 14 bases spanning the gap. CDR3 sequence (DNA): TGTGCCAGCTCACCAATGCCGGGGACCAGCTCTGGAAACACCATATATTTT. Translated, it gives CASSPMPGTSSGNTIYF.

This CDR3 is CASRWTSGGSYNEQFF. CDR3 nucleotides: TGTGCCAGCAGGTGGACTAGCGGGGGGTCGTACAATGAGCAGTTCTTC. The chain employs TRBV27 and TRBJ2-1, with TRBD2 matching 14 bases. The length of the CDR3 is 16 residues. V lost 6 bases and J lost 4; bases outside the gene matches: 5. Germline assignment: CDR1 MNHEY and CDR2 SMNVEV (reference sequence).

The chain couples TRBV28 to TRBJ1-2; possible D gene TRBD1, 6 bases. CDR1 MDHEN and CDR2 SYDVKM come from the germline V gene. Trimming stripped 10 bases from V and 8 bases from J, with 23 bases between. CDR3 length equals 14 residues. Here the CDR3 DNA reads TGTGCCACCGTCGGTTTGGGGGGCGCGAGAGGCTACACCTTC. It specifies CATVGLGGARGYTF.

The V call is TRBV4-1, the J call TRBJ2-3; a possible D gene is TRBD2 (6 bases). The CDR3 consists of 16 residues. The V gene lost 0 bases and the J gene lost 1 base, with 11 bases spanning the gap. Looked up from germline, CDR1 is MGHRA and CDR2 is YSYEKL. CDR3 amino acids: CASSQDLTGGTDTQYF. DNA of the CDR3: TGCGCCAGCAGCCAAGATCTTACGGGGGGCACAGATACGCAGTATTTT.

The chain joins TRBV10-3 to TRBJ1-3; D call uncertain. Germline V gene sequence: CDR1 ENHRY, CDR2 SYGVKD. This CDR3 has 14 residues. Trimming took 4 bases from V and 4 from J, leaving 11 bases between them. This chain's CDR3 is CAISVGDSGNTIYF. The CDR3 coding sequence is TGTGCCATCAGTGTTGGGGATTCCGGAAACACCATATATTTT.

The chain combines TRBV11-2 with TRBJ1-2, with D maybe TRBD1 (5 bases). This CDR3 has 15 residues. The V and J ends lost 3 bases and 8 bases respectively, with 19 bases between them. CDR1 SGHAT and CDR2 FQNNGV come from the germline V gene. The CDR3 DNA reads as TGTGCCAGCAGCTTTGGGGCCTCACTCGTAGCGGGCTACACCTTC. It is translated as CASSFGASLVAGYTF.

The chain is built from TRBV4-1 and TRBJ1-1; D unclear. Germline V gene data show CDR1 as MGHRA and CDR2 as YSYEKL. The CDR3 runs 14 residues. V was cut by 0 bases and J by 2 bases, with 7 bases left in between. The CDR3 sequence is CASSQELGNTEAFF. The CDR3 coding sequence is TGCGCCAGCAGCCAAGAATTGGGCAACACTGAAGCTTTCTTT.

J is TRBJ2-1 and V is TRBV13, with TRBD2 matching 13 bases. CDR3 size: 20 residues. Germline V lookup: CDR1 PRHDT, CDR2 FYEKMQ (reference sequence). V was pared by 2 bases and J by 3 bases, with 13 bases of the junction left unmatched. This chain's CDR3 is CASSLTSGGAAGSDYNEQFF. CDR3 DNA: TGTGCCAGCAGCTTAACTAGCGGGGGGGCTGCGGGATCCGACTACAATGAGCAGTTCTTC.

The chain uses TRBV1 and TRBJ1-5. TRBV1 is listed as a pseudogene. The CDR3 has 15 residues. The CDR3 DNA follows: TGCACCAGCAGCCAAGAGGGAGGGGGCAATCAGCCCCAGCATTTT. Amino acids: CTSSQEGGGNQPQHF.

The genes are TRBV19 and TRBJ2-1; 13 positions match TRBD2. From germline, CDR1 is LNHDA and CDR2 SQIVND (reference sequence). The CDR3 is 16 residues long. Trimming removed 0 bases from V and 14 bases from J; junction bases left unmatched: 10. CDR3: CASSIDRTTSGGNEFF. DNA for the CDR3: TGTGCCAGTAGTATAGATCGTACGACTAGCGGGGGGAATGAGTTCTTC.

In its sample, this clone was seen once. This chain links TRBV30 with TRBJ2-5; D possibly corresponds to TRBD1 (6 bases). V was trimmed by 5 bases and J by 1 base, leaving 11 bases between them. In germline, CDR1 is GTSNPN, CDR2 SVGIG (reference sequence). The CDR3 is 13 residues long. CDR3 bases: TGTGCCTGGGAGGGGGACCTCCAAGAGACCCAGTACTTC. This encodes CAWEGDLQETQYF.

Notes on this clone: Other DNA sequences of this sample code for an identical CDR3. The V call is TRBV24-1, the J call TRBJ1-2, with unresolved D. CDR3 length: 12 residues. Germline lookup yields CDR1 KGHDR and CDR2 SFDVKD. V gave up 4 bases and J gave up 5 bases, with 7 bases separating them. The CDR3 reads CATSDPGYGYTF. The CDR3 bases are TGTGCCACCAGTGACCCCGGTTATGGCTACACCTTC.

The V gene is TRBV4-2, the J gene TRBJ2-1; a possible D gene is TRBD2 (5 bases). The V gene's germline CDR1 is LGHNA and CDR2 YNFKEQ. Trimming stripped 0 bases from V and 5 bases from J, with 11 bases between. The CDR3 is 15 residues long. CDR3 nucleotides: TGTGCCAGCAGCCAAGAAAACCTAGCCAACAATGAGCAGTTCTTC. Its translation is CASSQENLANNEQFF.

The rearrangement joins TRBV19 to TRBJ2-5, with TRBD1 as a possible D gene (6 bases). Germline V gives CDR1 LNHDA, CDR2 SQIVND (reference sequence). V gave up 6 bases and J gave up 5 bases, with 16 bases separating them. There are 14 residues in the CDR3. The CDR3 is CASRWSRGSETQYF. CDR3 bases: TGTGCCAGTAGGTGGAGTAGGGGGAGTGAGACCCAGTACTTC.

The V call is TRBV7-9, the J call TRBJ1-1, with D unresolved. From germline, CDR1 is SEHNR and CDR2 FQNEAQ (reference sequence). V was trimmed by 5 bases and J by 1 base, leaving 17 bases between them. This CDR3 has 16 amino acids. The CDR3 protein is CASSPPTAAQNTEAFF. The CDR3 bases are TGTGCCAGCAGCCCACCGACGGCAGCCCAGAACACTGAAGCTTTCTTT.

The genes are TRBV7-2 and TRBJ2-1; a possible D gene is TRBD1 (6 bases). The CDR3 consists of 13 residues. CDR1 and CDR2 (germline): SGHTA, FQGNSA. Deletions cut 3 bases from V and 5 bases from J, with 8 bases between. The CDR3 nucleotides are TGTGCCAGCAGCTTGGACAGAAACAATGAGCAGTTCTTC. Its protein product is CASSLDRNNEQFF.

This clone was detected once. The V call is TRBV5-1, the J call TRBJ2-7, with 7 bases identical to TRBD1. The CDR3 consists of 15 residues. V lost 1 base and J lost 5; bases outside the gene matches: 9. The germline V gene has CDR1 SGHRS and CDR2 YFSETQ. The CDR3 region has the DNA TGCGCCAGCAGCTTGACGATACAGGGGTCCCACGAGCAGTACTTC. This encodes CASSLTIQGSHEQYF.

CDR3: CASSPGLGYSNQPQHF. In DNA, the CDR3 is TGTGCCAGCAGCCCGGGTCTCGGCTATAGCAATCAGCCCCAGCATTTT. The chain joins TRBV11-2 to TRBJ1-5; D gene unclear. The length of the CDR3 is 16 residues. V lost 5 bases and J 0 bases, leaving 14 bases between the germline ends. Per the germline V gene, CDR1 is SGHAT and CDR2 is FQNNGV.

The chain employs TRBV5-6 and TRBJ2-7, with D hard to call. The CDR3 has 13 amino acids. CDR1 is SGHDT and CDR2 is YYEEEE in the germline V gene. The V end was cut by 0 bases, the J end by 0 bases, with 4 bases between. The CDR3 protein is CASSLGHSYEQYF. CDR3 coding DNA: TGTGCCAGCAGCTTGGGACACTCCTACGAGCAGTACTTC.

This chain links TRBV7-3 with TRBJ1-1, with D perhaps TRBD1 (6 bases). Germline V CDR1 and CDR2: SGHTA, FQGTGA. This CDR3 has 14 amino acids. The ends were cut back, 5 bases at V and 3 bases at J, with 13 bases in the middle. The CDR3 sequence is CASSVQGTDTEAFF. As DNA, the CDR3 is TGTGCCAGCAGCGTACAGGGAACGGACACTGAAGCTTTCTTT.

The chain is built from TRBV18 and TRBJ1-3, with D tentatively TRBD1 (6 bases). The CDR3 is 16 amino acids. Trimming left V 5 bases short and J 0 bases short, with 14 bases between. The germline CDR1 and CDR2 sequences are KGHSH and LQKENI. CDR3 sequence (DNA): TGTGCCAGCTCATCGCCTAGGGGGAGCTCTGGAAACACCATATATTTT. This codes for CASSSPRGSSGNTIYF.

V usage is TRBV5-1 and J usage is TRBJ2-1; D is possibly TRBD2 (6 bases). Germline loops: CDR1 SGHRS, CDR2 YFSETQ. The V end lost 3 bases, the J end lost 2 bases, and 12 bases lay between the germline ends. The length of the CDR3 is 15 residues. Written as DNA, the CDR3 is TGCGCCAGCAGCTCGGGACTCGCAACCTACAATGAGCAGTTCTTC. It yields the protein CASSSGLATYNEQFF.